The clone carrying this TCR beta chain was counted between two and nine times. The antigen remains unidentified. The CDR3 contains 14 residues. The V gene lost 3 bases and the J gene lost 6 bases, with 14 bases spanning the gap. The germline V gene encodes CDR1 SEHNR and CDR2 FQNEAQ (reference sequence). TCRdb independently ran MiXCR on the 5' RACE reads; one entry per CDR3 protein. The table has hundreds of thousands of distinct CDR3 sequences, roughly 20% seen once. The data are from a study of T-cell memory formation after mild COVID-19. Study summary: The two donors had largely donor-specific TCR clusters.

The study's findings and limits: Contracting clones from day 15 to 85 showed balanced CD4/CD8; later expanders favored CD4+.

The chain links TRBV7-9 to TRBJ1-2, with a tentative D call TRBD1 (5 bases). The sequenced sample consisted of PBMCs or a T cell subset sorted from them (not recorded which). This receptor was obtained from an adult woman who had mild COVID-19 (a few samples of this study predate the infection). Cell type and time point are not known. In nucleotides, the CDR3 is TGTGCCAGCAGCTTCCAGGGTGGTTCGGATGGCTACACCTTC. Protein: CASSFQGGSDGYTF. Filled out from reference TRBV7-9 and TRBJ1-2, the complete variable domain reads DTGVSQNPRHKITKRGQNVTFRCDPISEHNRLYWYRQTLGQGPEFLTYFQNEAQLEKSRLLSDRFSAERPKGSFSTLEIQRTEQGDSAMYLCASSFQGGSDGYTFGSGTRLTVV.